This TCR beta chain comes out of a study of T cell responses to AZD1222 COVID-19 vaccine. Study conclusions and caveats: Donors were chiefly white British, with a greater number of females, and clonal diversity was perhaps underestimated. Reportedly, nearly half the spike-specific TCRs target unmutated variant regions.

Second-dose groups at about 4 or about 12 weeks were pooled. On this clone: What it binds is unknown.

Trimming cost V 2 bases and J 0 bases, with 10 bases left between them. This CDR3 is built from 15 residues. Germline V gene sequence: CDR1 MDHEN, CDR2 SYDVKM. TCRdb's table, derived via immunoSEQ multiplex PCR, lists solely in-frame clones and lacks some. Among some 100,000 clones listed, 92% were seen once. V gene TRBV28 combines with J gene TRBJ1-1; D is possibly TRBD1 (6 bases). This TCR was recovered from an adult who received the AZD1222 COVID-19 vaccine. Sequenced here: peripheral blood, sampled 28 days after the second AZD1222 dose. CDR3 protein: CASSLGQTMNTEAFF. For the CDR3, the DNA is TGTGCCAGCAGTTTAGGACAGACCATGAACACTGAAGCTTTCTTT.